Each of the 2 T cell receptor beta chains below was sequenced from the same sample in a study of metastatic and nonmetastatic thyroid tumors. All patients were treatment-naive before thyroid surgery. TCRdb re-clonotyped the PCR reads through MiXCR. The repertoire has approximately 70,000 clones, less than 20% of them found once; the top ten carry roughly 13%. The sequenced sample was blood. These receptors all stem from a female donor with papillary thyroid cancer or a benign thyroid nodule (not recorded which). Some clones in this sample may be carry-over from other donors' samples.

This clone was recorded at least ten times. V usage is TRBV6-6 and J usage is TRBJ1-4; TRBD1 agrees at 8 bases. The CDR3 extends over 15 amino acids. CDR1 is MNHNY and CDR2 is SVGAGI in the germline V gene (reference sequence). Unmatched junction bases numbered 2, after V lost 0 bases and J lost 5 bases. The DNA of the CDR3 is TGTGCCAGCAGTTACTCGGGACAGGAGAATGAAAAACTGTTTTTT. Translated, it gives CASSYSGQENEKLFF.

This clone has a handful of counts. This chain links TRBV6-5 with TRBJ2-7, with a weak D call TRBD1 (6 bases). The CDR3 extends over 15 amino acids. V was clipped by 1 base and J by 1 base, with 11 bases between them. CDR1 and CDR2 from the germline V gene are MNHEY and SVGAGI. This CDR3 reads CASSYLWTDSYEQYF. CDR3 nucleotide sequence: TGTGCCAGCAGTTACTTATGGACAGATTCCTACGAGCAGTACTTC.